This TCR beta chain was recovered during a study of spatial heterogeneity in lung cancer. Study information: Matched bulk RNA-seq provided a T cell module score, and TCR transcript counts in tumor regions correlated strongly with it. Study-wide results and caveats: Tumoral mutation counts were tracked by counts of expanded intratumoral alpha and beta TCRs.

This clonotype is judged medium-sized. Its target is not known. The time point denotes: sample taken at primary tumor resection. The authors sequenced whole RNA from tumor, nontumor lung or frozen PBMC without sorting. One entry per CDR3 protein results from TCRdb running MiXCR on the 5' RACE reads. In the table there are roughly 4,000 distinct CDR3 sequences, about 9.3% of which are singletons. The V end was cut by 3 bases, the J end by 4 bases, with 16 bases between. Per the germline V gene, CDR1 is MGHRA and CDR2 is YSYEKL. This CDR3 region has 15 residues. The starting material was lung tumor tissue, obtained at surgery. This receptor was identified in a female donor with early-stage non-small cell lung cancer. The chain employs TRBV4-1 and TRBJ2-7; D remains unclear. CDR3 DNA: TGCGCCAGCAGCCACCAACCGCGGTCTATTTACGAGCAGTACTTC. Translated, it gives CASSHQPRSIYEQYF.